One TCR beta chain is described in this entry. Its antigen is unknown. These data belong to a study of cytomegalovirus exposure and HLA in healthy donors. Germline V gene lookup returns CDR1 LNHDA and CDR2 SQIVND (reference sequence). CDR3 length: 13 amino acids. Trimming removed 6 bases at V and 0 bases at J, with 8 bases between. Points from the study as a whole: TCR sequences were mostly rare, though some public TCRs occurred in many donors.

Primers included in the PCR were 60 Vbeta and 13 Jbeta primers. Assay used: immunoSEQ multiplex PCR; TCRdb lists only in-frame clones, some missing. The table includes about 76,000 clones, under 85% detected once. This receptor was obtained from a woman aged 40 to 49 in good health and CMV-seropositive. The sequenced sample was PBMCs. V usage is TRBV19 and J usage is TRBJ1-2; tentatively, D is TRBD1 (5 bases). The CDR3 nucleotides read TGTGCCAGTAGGACAGAAGCTAACTATGGCTACACCTTC. Its protein is CASRTEANYGYTF.